This T cell receptor beta chain was recovered during a study of CD8+ T cells in alopecia areata. The wider study: Patients took tofacitinib for 6 to 18 months, followed by 6 drug-free months. The percentage of affected scalp area served as the score of severity for treated patients.

V was clipped by 6 bases and J by 2 bases, with 14 bases between them. This CDR3 is 15 amino acids long. Looked up from germline, CDR1 is MNHEY and CDR2 is SVGAGI. Reverse transcription of extracted RNA yielded cDNA, which provided the sequencing template. TCRdb's table, derived via immunoSEQ multiplex PCR, lists solely in-frame clones and lacks some. The repertoire holds 190,000 or so clones, with roughly 64% as singletons. Treatment: oral pan-JAK inhibitor, 5-10 mg twice daily. This material consisted of CD8+ T cells sorted from blood, taken at week 24, from a patient treated with tofacitinib. This chain connects TRBV6-5 to TRBJ1-3, with a weak D call TRBD1 (6 bases). The TCR was taken from a human donor with alopecia areata. The CDR3 nucleotides read TGTGCCAGCAGCGTACAGGGATTTACTGGAAACACCATATATTTT. It specifies CASSVQGFTGNTIYF.